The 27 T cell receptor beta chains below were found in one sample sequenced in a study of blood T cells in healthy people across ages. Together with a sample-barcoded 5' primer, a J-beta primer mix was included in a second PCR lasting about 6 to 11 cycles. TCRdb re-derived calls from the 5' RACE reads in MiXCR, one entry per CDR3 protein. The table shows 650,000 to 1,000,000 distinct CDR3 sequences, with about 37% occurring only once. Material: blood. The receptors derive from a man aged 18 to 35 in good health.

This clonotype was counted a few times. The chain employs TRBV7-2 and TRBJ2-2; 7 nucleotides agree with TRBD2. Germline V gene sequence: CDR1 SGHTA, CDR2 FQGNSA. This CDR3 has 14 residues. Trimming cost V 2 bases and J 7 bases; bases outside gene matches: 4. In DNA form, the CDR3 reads TGTGCCAGCAGCTTAACGGGGGGTTTCGGGGAGCTGTTTTTT. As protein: CASSLTGGFGELFF.

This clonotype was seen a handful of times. The CDR3 region is CASSFDEQPQHF. CDR3 bases: TGTGCCAGCAGCTTCGACGAACAGCCCCAGCATTTT. The V gene is TRBV7-9, the J gene TRBJ1-5, with D hard to call. Trimming took 3 bases from V and 7 from J, leaving 7 bases between them. The germline gives CDR1 SEHNR, CDR2 FQNEAQ (reference sequence). This CDR3 region has 12 residues.

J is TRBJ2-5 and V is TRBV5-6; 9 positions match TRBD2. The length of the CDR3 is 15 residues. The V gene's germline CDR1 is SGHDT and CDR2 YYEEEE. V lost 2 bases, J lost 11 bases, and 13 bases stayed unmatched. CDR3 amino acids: CASSFGTSPYNEQYF. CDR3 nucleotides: TGTGCCAGCAGCTTCGGGACTAGCCCATACAATGAGCAGTACTTC. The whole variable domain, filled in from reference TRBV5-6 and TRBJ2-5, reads DAGVTQSPTHLIKTRGQQVTLRCSPKSGHDTVSWYQQALGQGPQFIFQYYEEEERQRGNFPDRFSGHQFPNYSSELNVNALLLGDSALYLCASSFGTSPYNEQYFGPGTRLLVL.

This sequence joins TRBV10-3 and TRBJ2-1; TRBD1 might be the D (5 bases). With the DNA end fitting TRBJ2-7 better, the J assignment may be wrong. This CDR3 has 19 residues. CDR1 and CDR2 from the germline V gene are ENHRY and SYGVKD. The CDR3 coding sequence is TGTGCCATCAGTGATTACAAACCTGACAGTAGGCCCTCCTACAATGAGCAGTACTTC. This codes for CAISDYKPDSRPSYNEQYF.

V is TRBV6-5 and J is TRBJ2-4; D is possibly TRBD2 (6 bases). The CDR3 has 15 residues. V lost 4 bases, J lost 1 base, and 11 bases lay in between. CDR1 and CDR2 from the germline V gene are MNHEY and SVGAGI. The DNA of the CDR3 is TGTGCCAGCAGTTCCGCCGCGGGGGCCAAAAACATTCAGTACTTC. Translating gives CASSSAAGAKNIQYF.

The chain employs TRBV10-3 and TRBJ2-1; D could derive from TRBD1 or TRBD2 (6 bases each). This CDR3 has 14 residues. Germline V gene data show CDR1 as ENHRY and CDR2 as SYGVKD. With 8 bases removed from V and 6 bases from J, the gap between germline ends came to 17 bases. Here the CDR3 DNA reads TGTGCCATCGGTTGGGGGGCGGTGGGCAATGAGCAGTTCTTC. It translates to CAIGWGAVGNEQFF.

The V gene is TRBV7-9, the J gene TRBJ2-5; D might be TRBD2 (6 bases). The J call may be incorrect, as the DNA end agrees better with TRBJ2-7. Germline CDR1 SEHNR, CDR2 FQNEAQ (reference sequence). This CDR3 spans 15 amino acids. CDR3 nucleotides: TGTGCCAGCAGCTTCAGGGACTCGATGGGGTACGAGCAGTACTTC. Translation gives CASSFRDSMGYEQYF.

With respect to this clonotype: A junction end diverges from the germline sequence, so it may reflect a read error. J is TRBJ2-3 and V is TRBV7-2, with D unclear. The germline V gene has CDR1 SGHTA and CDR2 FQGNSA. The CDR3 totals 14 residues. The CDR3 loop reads CASSLPTSKDTQYF. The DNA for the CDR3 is TGTGCCAGCAGCTTACCCACAAGCAAAGATACGCAGTATTTT.

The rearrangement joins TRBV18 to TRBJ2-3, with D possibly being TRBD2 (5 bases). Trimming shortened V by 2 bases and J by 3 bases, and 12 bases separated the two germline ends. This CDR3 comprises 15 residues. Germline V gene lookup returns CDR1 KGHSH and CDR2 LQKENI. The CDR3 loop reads CASSPGSDGTDTQYF. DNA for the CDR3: TGTGCCAGCTCACCAGGTAGCGATGGGACAGATACGCAGTATTTT.

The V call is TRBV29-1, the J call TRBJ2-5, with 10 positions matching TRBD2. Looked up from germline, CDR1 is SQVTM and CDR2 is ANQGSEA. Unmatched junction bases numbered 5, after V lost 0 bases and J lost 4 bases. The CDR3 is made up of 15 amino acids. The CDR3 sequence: CSVEDRLAGAETQYF. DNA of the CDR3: TGCAGCGTTGAAGATCGCCTAGCGGGAGCAGAGACCCAGTACTTC. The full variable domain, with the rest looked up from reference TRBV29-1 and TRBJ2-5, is SAVISQKPSRDICQRGTSLTIQCQVDSQVTMMFWYRQQPGQSLTLIATANQGSEATYESGFVIDKFPISRPNLTFSTLTVSNMSPEDSSIYLCSVEDRLAGAETQYFGPGTRLLVL.

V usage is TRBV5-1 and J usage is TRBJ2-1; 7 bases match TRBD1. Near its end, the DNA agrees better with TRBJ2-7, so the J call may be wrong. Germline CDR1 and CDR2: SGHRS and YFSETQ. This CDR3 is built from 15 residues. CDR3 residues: CASSPRQGEGNEQYF. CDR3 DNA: TGCGCCAGCAGCCCGAGACAGGGTGAAGGCAATGAGCAGTACTTC.

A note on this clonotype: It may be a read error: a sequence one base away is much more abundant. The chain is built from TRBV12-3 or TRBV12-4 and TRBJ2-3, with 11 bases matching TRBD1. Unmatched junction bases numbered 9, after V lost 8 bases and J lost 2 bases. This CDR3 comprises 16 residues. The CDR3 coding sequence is TGTGCCAGCTCATGGGACAGGGGGGGAACCACAGATACGCAGTATTTT. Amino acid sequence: CASSWDRGGTTDTQYF.

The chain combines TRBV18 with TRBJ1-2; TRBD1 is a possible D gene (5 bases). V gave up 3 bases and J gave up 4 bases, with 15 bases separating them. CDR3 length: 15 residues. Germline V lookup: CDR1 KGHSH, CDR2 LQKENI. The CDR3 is CASSPGDSYSYGYTF. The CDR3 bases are TGTGCCAGCTCACCCGGCGACAGCTACTCCTATGGCTACACCTTC.

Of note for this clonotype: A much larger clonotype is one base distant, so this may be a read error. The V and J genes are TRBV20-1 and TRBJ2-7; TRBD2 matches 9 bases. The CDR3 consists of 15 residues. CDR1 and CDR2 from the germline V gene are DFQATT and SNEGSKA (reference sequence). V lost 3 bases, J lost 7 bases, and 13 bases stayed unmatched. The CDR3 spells CSASPPGLAFDEQYF. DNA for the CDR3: TGCAGTGCTAGCCCCCCGGGACTAGCCTTCGATGAGCAGTACTTC.

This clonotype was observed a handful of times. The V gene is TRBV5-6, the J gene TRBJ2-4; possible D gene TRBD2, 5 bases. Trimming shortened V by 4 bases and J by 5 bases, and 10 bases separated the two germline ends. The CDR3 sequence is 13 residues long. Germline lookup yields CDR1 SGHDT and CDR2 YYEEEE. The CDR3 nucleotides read TGTGCCAGCAGCCCTATTAGCGAAAACATTCAGTACTTC. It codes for CASSPISENIQYF.

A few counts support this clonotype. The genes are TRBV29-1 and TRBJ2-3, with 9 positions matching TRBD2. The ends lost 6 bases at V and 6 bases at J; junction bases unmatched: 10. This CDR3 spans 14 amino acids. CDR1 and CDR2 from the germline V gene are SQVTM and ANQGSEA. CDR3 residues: CSVHRGGATDTQYF. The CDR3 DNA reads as TGCAGCGTGCACCGCGGGGGGGCGACGGATACGCAGTATTTT.

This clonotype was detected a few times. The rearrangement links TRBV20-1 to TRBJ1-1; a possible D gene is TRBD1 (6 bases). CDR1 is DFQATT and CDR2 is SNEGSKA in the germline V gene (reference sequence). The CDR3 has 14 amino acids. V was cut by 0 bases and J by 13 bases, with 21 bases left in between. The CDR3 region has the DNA TGCAGTGCTAGAGATCCGGAAGCTGTCAGGGGTGTTTTCTTT. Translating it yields CSARDPEAVRGVFF.

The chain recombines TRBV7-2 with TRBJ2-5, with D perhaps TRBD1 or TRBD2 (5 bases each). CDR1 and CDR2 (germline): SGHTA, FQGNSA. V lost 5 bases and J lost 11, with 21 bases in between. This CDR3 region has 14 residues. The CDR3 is CASSEGTGAREQYF. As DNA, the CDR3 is TGTGCCAGCAGCGAGGGGACCGGGGCGCGTGAGCAGTACTTC.

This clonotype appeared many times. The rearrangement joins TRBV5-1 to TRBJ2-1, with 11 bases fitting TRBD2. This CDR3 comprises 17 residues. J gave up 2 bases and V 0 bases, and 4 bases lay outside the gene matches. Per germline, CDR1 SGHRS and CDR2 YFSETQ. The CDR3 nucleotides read TGCGCCAGCAGCTTGGGGGGGACTAGCGGAGCCTACAATGAGCAGTTCTTC. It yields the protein CASSLGGTSGAYNEQFF. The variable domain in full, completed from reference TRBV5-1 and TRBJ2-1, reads KAGVTQTPRYLIKTRGQQVTLSCSPISGHRSVSWYQQTPGQGLQFLFEYFSETQRNKGNFPGRFSGRQFSNSRSEMNVSTLELGDSALYLCASSLGGTSGAYNEQFFGPGTRLTVL.

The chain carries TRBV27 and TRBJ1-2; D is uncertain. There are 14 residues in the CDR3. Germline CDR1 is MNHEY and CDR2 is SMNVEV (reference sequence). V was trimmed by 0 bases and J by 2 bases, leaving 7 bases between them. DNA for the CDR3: TGTGCCAGCAGTTTATCTGCTGGGAACTATGGCTACACCTTC. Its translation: CASSLSAGNYGYTF.

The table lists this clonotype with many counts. CDR3 nucleotide sequence: TGTGCCAGCAGTCCGGGACTAGCGGCGTCCTACAATGAGCAGTTCTTC. Translating it yields CASSPGLAASYNEQFF. This chain connects TRBV12-3 or TRBV12-4 to TRBJ2-1; 11 nucleotides align to TRBD2. Losses at the gene ends were 5 bases for V and 1 base for J; bases not matched to a gene: 4. The CDR3 spans 16 residues.

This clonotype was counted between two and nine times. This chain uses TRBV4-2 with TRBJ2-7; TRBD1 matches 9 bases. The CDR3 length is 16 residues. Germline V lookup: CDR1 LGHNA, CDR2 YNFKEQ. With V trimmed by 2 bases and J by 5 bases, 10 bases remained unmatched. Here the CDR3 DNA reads TGTGCCAGCAGCCAAAACCCGACAGGGGGATATGACGAGCAGTACTTC. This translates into CASSQNPTGGYDEQYF.

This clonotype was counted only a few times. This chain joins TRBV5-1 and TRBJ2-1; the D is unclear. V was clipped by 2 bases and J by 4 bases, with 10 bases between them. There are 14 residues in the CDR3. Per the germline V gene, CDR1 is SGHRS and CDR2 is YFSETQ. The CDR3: CASSLSPAYNEQFF. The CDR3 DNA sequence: TGCGCCAGCAGCTTATCCCCCGCATACAATGAGCAGTTCTTC.

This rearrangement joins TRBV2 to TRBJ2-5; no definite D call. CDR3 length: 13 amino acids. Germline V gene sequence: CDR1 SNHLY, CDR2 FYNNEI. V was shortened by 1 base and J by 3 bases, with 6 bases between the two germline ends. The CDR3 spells CASSEGLKETQYF. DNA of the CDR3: TGTGCCAGCAGTGAAGGACTCAAAGAGACCCAGTACTTC.

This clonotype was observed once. DNA for the CDR3: TGTGCCAACAGCCACTTGGGACAGGGGGGCTACGAGCAGTACTTC. Encoded protein: CANSHLGQGGYEQYF. The V call is TRBV6-6, the J call TRBJ2-7, with 11 bases aligning to TRBD1. V lost 10 bases, J lost 3 bases, and 11 bases stayed unmatched. The CDR3 loop spans 15 amino acids. Germline loops: CDR1 MNHNY, CDR2 SVGAGI (reference sequence).

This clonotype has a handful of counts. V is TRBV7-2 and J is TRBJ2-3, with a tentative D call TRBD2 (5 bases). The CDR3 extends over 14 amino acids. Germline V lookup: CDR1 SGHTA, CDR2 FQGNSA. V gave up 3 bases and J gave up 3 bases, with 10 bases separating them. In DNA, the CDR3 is TGTGCCAGCAGCTTTGTACGGGGAACAGATACGCAGTATTTT. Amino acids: CASSFVRGTDTQYF.

Here the CDR3 DNA reads TGTGCCAGCAGTGCGAGAGCGGGGGGCCCTAATGAGCAGTTCTTC. Translating it yields CASSARAGGPNEQFF. V usage is TRBV6-4 and J usage is TRBJ2-1; 9 nucleotides agree with TRBD2. Trimming at V came to 4 bases and at J to 7 bases, leaving 8 bases not matched to a gene. The CDR3 length is 15 residues. CDR1 MRHNA and CDR2 SNTAGT come from the germline V gene.